This T cell receptor (beta chain) was documented in a study of Graves' ophthalmopathy and Graves' hyperthyroidism. Study-wide results and limits: Built on 13 signatures, a model told ophthalmopathy apart from stable hyperthyroidism with approximately 85% sensitivity and approximately 81% specificity.

CDR3 size: 14 residues. Germline V CDR1 and CDR2: SNHLY, FYNNEI. Trimming cost V 5 bases and J 8 bases, with 15 bases left between them. This clonotype has a count of ten or more. What it binds is not known. The TCR beta CDR3 regions underwent amplification from RNA transcripts. Scientists carried out first-round RT-PCR using HTBI primers and then a second-round multiplex PCR. One entry per CDR3 protein, called by TCRdb with MiXCR from the multiplex PCR reads. The table has about 500,000 distinct CDR3 sequences, less than 45% seen once. The TCR comes from an adult man with Graves' hyperthyroidism. The chain joins TRBV2 to TRBJ1-4; a possible D gene is TRBD1 (6 bases). The sequenced sample consisted of peripheral blood or thyroid tissue (not recorded which). In nucleotides, the CDR3 is TGTGCCAGCAGTAACAGGGTGTTCGGGGAAAAACTGTTTTTT. Amino acid sequence: CASSNRVFGEKLFF. The full variable domain, its missing parts supplied by reference TRBV2 and TRBJ1-4, is EPEVTQTPSHQVTQMGQEVILRCVPISNHLYFYWYRQILGQKVEFLVSFYNNEISEKSEIFDDQFSVERPDGSNFTLKIRSTKLEDSAMYFCASSNRVFGEKLFFGSGTQLSVL.